This TCR beta chain was sequenced in a study of human T cells and chemical hapten exposure. In the study overall: Patients' scalps got diphenylcyclopropenone weekly throughout the approximately 25-week study.

In its sample, this clonotype was seen a few times. From the RACE reads, TCRdb called clonotypes with MiXCR, one entry per CDR3 protein. Here the sample spans about 380,000 distinct CDR3 sequences, 5.1% being singletons. V was clipped by 8 bases and J by 3 bases, with 10 bases between them. Germline assignment: CDR1 MNHEY and CDR2 SVGEGT. This CDR3 has 13 amino acids. Time point specified: pre-sensitization, week 0. The treatment: therapeutic diphenylcyclopropenone sensitization with weekly scalp DPC. Non-pregnant alopecia patients aged 18 to 70, suitable for DPC therapy. The V call is TRBV6-2 or TRBV6-3, the J call TRBJ2-2; D remains unclear. The source was whole blood, collected in connection with sensitization to the hapten diphenylcyclopropenone (DPC). This clonotype was sampled from a woman aged 45-65 years with alopecia areata. Some clones in this sample may be carry-over from other donors' samples. DNA for the CDR3: TGTGCCAGCGAGCAGGACCACACCGGGGAGCTGTTTTTT. This sequence encodes CASEQDHTGELFF.